This TCR beta chain was observed in a study of blood T cell repertoires in COVID-19 (dated by TCRdb to 2018 to 2021). Some background on the complete study: The collaborator samples originated in the United States, Italy and Spain and spanned the acute and convalescent phases of COVID-19. Samples were obtained from the ongoing ImmuneRACE study (first 160 participants) and from over a thousand subjects provided by 6 global collaborators. HLA class I and class II types, where available, came from metadata supplied by the sample provider rather than from assay-based typing. The prospective study material was composed of cDNA or gDNA derived from T cells, B-cell-depleted T cells, or PBMCs. Subjects who had been exposed to COVID-19, were actively infected with it, or had recovered from it provided the deeply sampled blood TCRbeta repertoires that made up the dataset. The repertoires were released in a freely available public database meant as a resource for research on the immune response to SARS-CoV-2. A de-identified subject ID, COVID-19 status, age in years and sex were almost always included in the sample metadata.

At one collaborating source in Seattle, patients were enrolled during active infection and were followed longitudinally through the course of disease. Each collaborating institution followed its own protocols to collect whole blood in K2EDTA tubes. Collaborator samples were shipped for TCRbeta analysis as frozen whole blood, isolated PBMCs, or DNA extracted from either sample type. Overall study results and their limits: How much clinical and demographic metadata was included differed by source and by participant, and the metadata was provided uncurated.

Note on this clone: This clone's antigen is unknown. Base qualities were left out, and no much larger clone turns up one base away.

CDR1 and CDR2, looked up from the germline V gene, are SGHRS and YFSETQ. The CDR3 runs 13 amino acids, cysteine and phenylalanine included. This entry keeps only the CDR3 DNA: 39 bases, framed from base 1. V loses 5 bases at its end and J loses 6 bases; junction bases beyond the gene matches: 6. The immunoSEQ Assay, a bias-controlled multiplex PCR, was used to amplify TCRbeta CDR3 regions from genomic DNA. Turning to the authors' computational methods: Nucleated cell counts per sample were estimated from amplification of reference gene primers within the assay. To quantify the absolute abundance of each unique TCRbeta CDR3 rearrangement, sequence reads were collapsed and filtered. For each sample, productive Simpson clonality was calculated as the square root of Simpson's diversity index across productive rearrangements. The clones in this table, taken by TCRdb from immuneACCESS, are in-frame only. Not every clone is retained; where verified, under half of the shortfall comes from an unresolved V gene, and the cause of the rest is unknown. For V, J and clone size, that table is used; D and trimming come from the DNA. The sample table contains 80,000 to 100,000 clones; only one count was recorded for roughly 70% of them. Approximately 4.1% of the sample is taken by the ten largest.

The specimen was peripheral blood. The clonotype comes from a man in his 70s with COVID-19, enrolled during active disease. Recombination linked TRBV5-1 to TRBJ2-7, with 9 middle bases fitting TRBD1. The CDR3 in this case is CASRGTGTTEQYF. The sequenced DNA is TGCGCCAGCAGAGGGACAGGGACCACCGAGCAGTACTTC. Where the CDR3 stops, the reference TRBV5-1 and TRBJ2-7 genes take over; the full variable domain is KAGVTQTPRYLIKTRGQQVTLSCSPISGHRSVSWYQQTPGQGLQFLFEYFSETQRNKGNFPGRFSGRQFSNSRSEMNVSTLELGDSALYLCASRGTGTTEQYFGPGTRLTVT.